Following are 25 T cell receptor beta chains from one sample sequenced in a study of cytomegalovirus exposure and HLA in healthy donors. Libraries were prepared by immunoSEQ multiplex PCR; TCRdb keeps only in-frame clonotypes and omits some of them. The sample lists approximately 65,000 clones; around 97% were seen once. Sequenced sample: PBMCs. The receptor set was obtained from a man aged 18 to 35 in good health and CMV-seronegative.

The chain employs TRBV5-1 and TRBJ1-2; tentatively, D is TRBD1 (6 bases). The CDR3 spans 16 residues. V lost 4 bases to trimming and J lost 0 bases, with 16 bases between them. The germline gives CDR1 SGHRS, CDR2 YFSETQ. CDR3 bases: TGCGCCAGCAGCATTACAGGGTTGGGGCCTAACTATGGCTACACCTTC. This sequence encodes CASSITGLGPNYGYTF. The variable domain in full, completed from reference TRBV5-1 and TRBJ1-2, reads KAGVTQTPRYLIKTRGQQVTLSCSPISGHRSVSWYQQTPGQGLQFLFEYFSETQRNKGNFPGRFSGRQFSNSRSEMNVSTLELGDSALYLCASSITGLGPNYGYTFGSGTRLTVV.

The chain couples TRBV7-9 to TRBJ2-7; TRBD1 aligns across 7 bases. The ends lost 4 bases at V and 7 bases at J; junction bases unmatched: 7. CDR3 length equals 13 residues. The germline V gene encodes CDR1 SEHNR and CDR2 FQNEAQ (reference sequence). The CDR3 spells CASSSGQLLEQYF. The CDR3 bases are TGTGCCAGCAGCTCGGGACAGTTATTGGAGCAGTACTTC.

The chain employs TRBV18 and TRBJ1-1; D possibly corresponds to TRBD1 (5 bases). V was shortened by 2 bases and J by 1 base, with 11 bases between the two germline ends. The CDR3 covers 15 residues. Germline CDR1 KGHSH, CDR2 LQKENI. The CDR3 DNA reads as TGTGCCAGCTCACCAAAGGGGTCGGGGAACACTGAAGCTTTCTTT. Translated: CASSPKGSGNTEAFF.

In its sample, this clone was seen a few times. The chain recombines TRBV19 with TRBJ1-1; no definite D call. The length of the CDR3 is 15 residues. V lost 0 bases, J lost 2 bases, and 10 bases lay in between. Germline CDR1 and CDR2: LNHDA and SQIVND (reference sequence). The CDR3 protein is CASSIDHQANTEAFF. The CDR3, as DNA: TGTGCCAGTAGTATAGATCACCAGGCCAACACTGAAGCTTTCTTT. The full variable domain, in which reference TRBV19 and TRBJ1-1 provide the parts outside the CDR3, is DGGITQSPKYLFRKEGQNVTLSCEQNLNHDAMYWYRQDPGQGLRLIYYSQIVNDFQKGDIAEGYSVSREKKESFPLTVTSAQKNPTAFYLCASSIDHQANTEAFFGQGTRLTVV.

This sequence joins TRBV5-6 and TRBJ1-6; D unresolved. In germline, CDR1 is SGHDT, CDR2 YYEEEE. The CDR3 runs to 15 residues. Trimming cost V 2 bases and J 5 bases, with 11 bases left between them. CDR3 amino acids: CASSFRTGNNSPLHF. In DNA, the CDR3 is TGTGCCAGCAGCTTCCGGACGGGAAATAATTCACCCCTCCACTTT.

The gene calls are TRBV4-1 and TRBJ1-6; a possible D gene is TRBD1 (6 bases). This CDR3 has 14 amino acids. Germline CDR1 is MGHRA and CDR2 is YSYEKL. Between the trimmed V and J ends, which lost 5 bases and 9 bases, there was a span of 14 bases. CDR3 protein: CASSRQELGSPLHF. CDR3 coding DNA: TGCGCCAGCAGCAGACAGGAACTAGGTTCACCCCTCCACTTT.

In this sample, this clone turned up once. The V call is TRBV6-6, the J call TRBJ2-2; perhaps TRBD2 as D (6 bases). The ends were cut back, 2 bases at V and 7 bases at J, with 11 bases in the middle. CDR1 is MNHNY and CDR2 is SVGAGI in the germline V gene (reference sequence). CDR3 length equals 14 residues. As DNA, the CDR3 is TGTGCCAGCAGTTACGAAGGAGGGGACGGGGAGCTGTTTTTT. It translates to CASSYEGGDGELFF.

V is TRBV27 and J is TRBJ1-1, with TRBD1 as a possible D gene (6 bases). The CDR3 is 12 amino acids. CDR1 is MNHEY and CDR2 is SMNVEV in the germline V gene (reference sequence). The V end lost 2 bases, the J end lost 9 bases, and 10 bases lay between the germline ends. CDR3 nucleotides: TGTGCCAGCAGTTTAGGTGGACAGCAAGCTTTCTTT. Translated, it gives CASSLGGQQAFF.

The chain employs TRBV5-8 and TRBJ1-3; 7 nucleotides agree with TRBD1. Trimming took 4 bases from V and 0 from J; bases not matched to a gene: 7. The CDR3 is made up of 16 amino acids. Germline CDR1 SGHTS, CDR2 YDEGEE. The CDR3 loop is CASSLTRDSSGNTIYF. The DNA for the CDR3 is TGTGCCAGCAGCCTCACCCGGGACAGCTCTGGAAACACCATATATTTT.

The gene calls are TRBV29-1 and TRBJ2-3; D might be TRBD1 (8 bases). The CDR3 is 15 residues long. Germline loops: CDR1 SQVTM, CDR2 ANQGSEA. V lost 6 bases and J lost 2, with 18 bases in between. The CDR3 loop is CSVPEQGGVTDTQYF. CDR3 nucleotide sequence: TGCAGCGTACCCGAACAGGGGGGGGTCACAGATACGCAGTATTTT.

The V gene is TRBV10-1, the J gene TRBJ2-1, with 9 positions matching TRBD2. CDR1 and CDR2 (germline): WNHNN, SYGVQD (reference sequence). This CDR3 contains 16 residues. J gave up 0 bases and V 6 bases, and 6 bases lay outside the gene matches. The CDR3 DNA is TGCGCCAGCAGCTCTAGCGGGGCTAGCTCCTACAATGAGCAGTTCTTC. Amino acid sequence: CASSSSGASSYNEQFF.

The genes are TRBV18 and TRBJ1-1, with unresolved D. CDR3 length: 13 residues. The V gene lost 3 bases and the J gene lost 1 base, with 6 bases spanning the gap. CDR1 is KGHSH and CDR2 is LQKENI in the germline V gene. The CDR3 loop reads CASSPQENTEAFF. As DNA, the CDR3 is TGTGCCAGCTCACCCCAGGAGAACACTGAAGCTTTCTTT.

This clone was observed once. The chain has TRBV6-5 and TRBJ2-7, with D perhaps matching TRBD1 (6 bases). The CDR3 has 13 amino acids. Per the germline V gene, CDR1 is MNHEY and CDR2 is SVGAGI. V dropped 7 bases and J dropped 5 bases, with 15 bases sitting between them. CDR3 protein: CASTPLGGNEQYF. CDR3 bases: TGTGCCAGCACTCCTCTAGGGGGAAACGAGCAGTACTTC.

This sequence joins TRBV5-1 and TRBJ2-5, with TRBD2 matching 11 bases. The CDR3 sequence is 16 residues long. The V and J ends lost 4 bases and 5 bases, in that order; junction bases with no gene match: 10. The germline V gene has CDR1 SGHRS and CDR2 YFSETQ. CDR3 coding DNA: TGCGCCAGCAGCACCAGACTAGCGGGGTCCGGGGAGACCCAGTACTTC. Its translation is CASSTRLAGSGETQYF.

The chain employs TRBV4-1 and TRBJ1-2; D unclear. The V end was cut by 4 bases, the J end by 3 bases, with 9 bases between. The CDR3 totals 13 residues. Looked up from germline, CDR1 is MGHRA and CDR2 is YSYEKL. CDR3 residues: CASSPMGDYGYTF. The CDR3 nucleotides read TGCGCCAGCAGCCCGATGGGAGACTATGGCTACACCTTC.

The chain employs TRBV4-1 and TRBJ2-3; TRBD2 matches 15 bases. Germline V lookup: CDR1 MGHRA, CDR2 YSYEKL. The CDR3 sequence is 20 residues long. The trim removed 5 bases at V and 2 bases at J, leaving 14 bases unmatched. This chain's CDR3 is CASSSPGLAGGPRSTDTQYF. Written as DNA, the CDR3 is TGCGCCAGCAGCTCCCCCGGACTAGCGGGAGGGCCCCGTTCCACAGATACGCAGTATTTT.

Here the CDR3 reads CASSNTGRLAEQYF. CDR3 DNA sequence: TGTGCCAGCAGCAATACCGGACGGCTAGCCGAGCAGTACTTC. The chain combines TRBV7-9 with TRBJ2-7; possibly TRBD2 for D (5 bases). This CDR3 has 14 residues. The V gene's germline CDR1 is SEHNR and CDR2 FQNEAQ (reference sequence). V was shortened by 5 bases and J by 6 bases, with 17 bases between the two germline ends. Drawing the rest from reference TRBV7-9 and TRBJ2-7, the complete variable domain is DTGVSQNPRHKITKRGQNVTFRCDPISEHNRLYWYRQTLGQGPEFLTYFQNEAQLEKSRLLSDRFSAERPKGSFSTLEIQRTEQGDSAMYLCASSNTGRLAEQYFGPGTRLTVT.

The CDR3 coding sequence is TGTGCCAGCAGTGAGACTACCTACGAGCAGTACTTC. Residues: CASSETTYEQYF. The chain combines TRBV2 with TRBJ2-7; D is possibly TRBD2 (5 bases). Germline CDR1 is SNHLY and CDR2 is FYNNEI. The CDR3 loop spans 12 amino acids. V was clipped by 3 bases and J by 2 bases, with 5 bases between them.

The gene calls are TRBV6-1 and TRBJ2-1; D may be TRBD1 (6 bases). Trimming left V 2 bases short and J 10 bases short, with 18 bases between. This CDR3 is built from 15 residues. Germline V CDR1 and CDR2: MNHNS, SASEGT. Here the CDR3 reads CASSEFIRGLGEQFF. The CDR3 DNA reads TGTGCCAGCAGTGAATTTATCAGGGGCCTGGGGGAGCAGTTCTTC.

V is TRBV7-9 and J is TRBJ1-2; perhaps TRBD1 as D (6 bases). Trimming left V 4 bases short and J 6 bases short, with 18 bases between. This CDR3 has 15 amino acids. Germline V gene sequence: CDR1 SEHNR, CDR2 FQNEAQ (reference sequence). CDR3 region: CASSSRRGVLNGYTF. For the CDR3, the DNA is TGTGCCAGCAGCTCCCGCAGGGGCGTTTTGAATGGCTACACCTTC.

The chain employs TRBV11-2 and TRBJ2-3, with TRBD2 identical over 9 bases. CDR3 size: 16 residues. The V gene end was trimmed by 3 bases and the J gene end by 4 bases; junction bases not matched to a gene: 8. Germline loops: CDR1 SGHAT, CDR2 FQNNGV. The CDR3 region has the DNA TGTGCCAGCAGCTTTCTTAGCGGGAGCGTCCCAGATACGCAGTATTTT. Translating gives CASSFLSGSVPDTQYF.

Only one count was recorded for this clone. The rearrangement links TRBV7-9 to TRBJ2-7; D is possibly TRBD2 (5 bases). The CDR3 contains 15 residues. The V gene lost 4 bases and the J gene lost 3 bases, with 16 bases spanning the gap. Germline CDR1 SEHNR, CDR2 FQNEAQ (reference sequence). CDR3 in amino acids: CASSSGLNQRYEQYF. The CDR3 nucleotides are TGTGCCAGCAGCTCAGGACTGAATCAACGCTACGAGCAGTACTTC.

This chain joins TRBV7-9 and TRBJ2-3; 12 bases match TRBD2. Germline CDR1 is SEHNR and CDR2 is FQNEAQ (reference sequence). With V trimmed by 5 bases and J by 9 bases, 12 bases remained unmatched. There are 16 residues in the CDR3. In nucleotides, the CDR3 is TGTGCCAGCAGCCCCTCTAGCGGGGGGGGCCTAAACACGCAGTATTTT. Translation gives CASSPSSGGGLNTQYF.

The V gene is TRBV18, the J gene TRBJ2-7, with D possibly matching TRBD1 (6 bases). In germline, CDR1 is KGHSH, CDR2 LQKENI. The CDR3 runs to 15 residues. V lost 3 bases and J 1 base, leaving 13 bases between the germline ends. The CDR3 here is CASSPGKTGSYEQYF. In DNA form, the CDR3 reads TGTGCCAGCTCACCCGGGAAGACAGGTTCCTACGAGCAGTACTTC.

The chain carries TRBV19 and TRBJ2-3; a weak D match, TRBD2 (5 bases). The V gene's germline CDR1 is LNHDA and CDR2 SQIVND (reference sequence). With 5 bases removed from V and 1 base from J, the gap between germline ends came to 19 bases. This CDR3 spans 17 amino acids. This chain's CDR3 is CASSSVYGVSGTDTQYF. For the CDR3, the DNA is TGTGCCAGTAGTTCTGTCTACGGGGTGAGTGGCACAGATACGCAGTATTTT.